This T cell receptor (beta chain) is from a study of T cells in Graves' hyperthyroidism and ophthalmopathy. RNA transcripts gave rise to amplified TCR beta CDR3 regions. During a first-round RT-PCR of the TCR CDR3, the HTBI primer set was used. MiXCR, applied by TCRdb to the multiplex PCR reads, yields one record per CDR3 protein. The sample has a few hundred thousand distinct CDR3 sequences; 15% to 18% are singletons. There are a few counts of this clonotype. Its specificity is not known. Study observations and caveats: Also found in blood were most expanded thyroid clonotypes above 0.001.

The authors deemed Graves' hyperthyroidism stable absent ophthalmopathy progression within 18 months. Newly diagnosed hyperthyroidism patients aged 18 to 65 years had disease lasting under 2 months. Using more than 8 ml of fresh peripheral blood, PBMCs were prepared. CDR3 length: 15 residues. The germline V gene encodes CDR1 LGHNA and CDR2 YNFKEQ. Trimming cost V 4 bases and J 3 bases, with 13 bases left between them. Sequencing input: blood. This TCR derives from a woman aged 25 to 45 with Graves' hyperthyroidism. The V call is TRBV4-2, the J call TRBJ2-1; D is ambiguous. CDR3 DNA: TGTGCCAGCAGCCCCATCACAGAGAACTACAATGAGCAGTTCTTC. This encodes CASSPITENYNEQFF.